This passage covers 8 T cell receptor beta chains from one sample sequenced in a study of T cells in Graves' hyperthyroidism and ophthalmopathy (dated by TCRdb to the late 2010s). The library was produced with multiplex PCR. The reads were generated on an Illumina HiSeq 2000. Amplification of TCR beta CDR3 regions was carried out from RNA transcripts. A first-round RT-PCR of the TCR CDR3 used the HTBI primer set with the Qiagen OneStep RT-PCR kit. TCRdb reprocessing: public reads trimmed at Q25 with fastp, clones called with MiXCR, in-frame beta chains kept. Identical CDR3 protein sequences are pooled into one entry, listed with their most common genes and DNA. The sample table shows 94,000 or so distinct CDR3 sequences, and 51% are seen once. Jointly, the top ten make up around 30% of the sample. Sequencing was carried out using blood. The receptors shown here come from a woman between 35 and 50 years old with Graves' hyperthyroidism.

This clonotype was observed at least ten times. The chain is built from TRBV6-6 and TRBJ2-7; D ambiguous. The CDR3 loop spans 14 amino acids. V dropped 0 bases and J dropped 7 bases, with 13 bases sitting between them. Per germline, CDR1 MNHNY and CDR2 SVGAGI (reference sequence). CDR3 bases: TGTGCCAGCAGTTACTCGAGATGGGGTCAGGAGCAGTACTTC. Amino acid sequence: CASSYSRWGQEQYF.

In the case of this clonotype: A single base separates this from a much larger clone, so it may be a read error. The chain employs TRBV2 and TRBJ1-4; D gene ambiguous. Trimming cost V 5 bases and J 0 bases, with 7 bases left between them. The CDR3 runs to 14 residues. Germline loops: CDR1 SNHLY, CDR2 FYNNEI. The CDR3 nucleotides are TGTGCCAGCAGTTCCAGACCAACTAATGAAAAACTGTTTTTT. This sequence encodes CASSSRPTNEKLFF. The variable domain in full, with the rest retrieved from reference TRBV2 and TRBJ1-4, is EPEVTQTPSHQVTQMGQEVILRCVPISNHLYFYWYRQILGQKVEFLVSFYNNEISEKSEIFDDQFSVERPDGSNFTLKIRSTKLEDSAMYFCASSSRPTNEKLFFGSGTQLSVL.

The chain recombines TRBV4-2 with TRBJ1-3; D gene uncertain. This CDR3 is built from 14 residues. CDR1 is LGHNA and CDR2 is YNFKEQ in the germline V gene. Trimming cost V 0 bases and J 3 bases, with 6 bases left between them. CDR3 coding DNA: TGTGCCAGCAGCCAAGAAGTTGGTGGAAACACCATATATTTT. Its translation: CASSQEVGGNTIYF.

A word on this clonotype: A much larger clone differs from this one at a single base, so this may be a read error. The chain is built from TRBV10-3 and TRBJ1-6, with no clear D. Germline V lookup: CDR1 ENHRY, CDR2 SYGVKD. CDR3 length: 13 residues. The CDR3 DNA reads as TGTGCCAGCAGTGAGTCGGGCGATTCACCCCTCCACTTT. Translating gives CASSESGDSPLHF.

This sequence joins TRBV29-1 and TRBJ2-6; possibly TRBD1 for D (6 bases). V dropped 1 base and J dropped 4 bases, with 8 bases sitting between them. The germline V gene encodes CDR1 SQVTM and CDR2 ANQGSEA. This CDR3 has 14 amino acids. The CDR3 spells CSVEGGQGANVLTF. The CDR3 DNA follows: TGCAGCGTTGAAGGGGGGCAGGGGGCCAACGTCCTGACTTTC.

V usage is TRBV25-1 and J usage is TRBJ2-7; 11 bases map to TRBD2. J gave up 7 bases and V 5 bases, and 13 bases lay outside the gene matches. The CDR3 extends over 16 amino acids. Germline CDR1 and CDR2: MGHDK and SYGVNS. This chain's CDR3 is CASSKWTSGLSREQYF. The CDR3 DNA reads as TGTGCCAGCAGTAAATGGACTAGCGGGCTGTCTAGAGAGCAGTACTTC.

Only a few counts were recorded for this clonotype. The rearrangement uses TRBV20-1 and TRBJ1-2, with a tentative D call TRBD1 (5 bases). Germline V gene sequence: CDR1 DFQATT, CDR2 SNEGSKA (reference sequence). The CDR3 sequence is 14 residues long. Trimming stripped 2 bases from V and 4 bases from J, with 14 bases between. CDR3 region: CSARYRQTAYGYTF. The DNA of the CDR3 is TGCAGTGCTAGATATCGACAGACCGCCTATGGCTACACCTTC.

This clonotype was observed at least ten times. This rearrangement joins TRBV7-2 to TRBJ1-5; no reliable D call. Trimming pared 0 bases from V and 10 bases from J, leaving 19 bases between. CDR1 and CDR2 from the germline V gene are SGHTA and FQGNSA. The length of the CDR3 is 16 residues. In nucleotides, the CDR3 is TGTGCCAGCAGCTTAGCTGGGAGGGCCCTAACACGACCCCAGCATTTT. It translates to CASSLAGRALTRPQHF.